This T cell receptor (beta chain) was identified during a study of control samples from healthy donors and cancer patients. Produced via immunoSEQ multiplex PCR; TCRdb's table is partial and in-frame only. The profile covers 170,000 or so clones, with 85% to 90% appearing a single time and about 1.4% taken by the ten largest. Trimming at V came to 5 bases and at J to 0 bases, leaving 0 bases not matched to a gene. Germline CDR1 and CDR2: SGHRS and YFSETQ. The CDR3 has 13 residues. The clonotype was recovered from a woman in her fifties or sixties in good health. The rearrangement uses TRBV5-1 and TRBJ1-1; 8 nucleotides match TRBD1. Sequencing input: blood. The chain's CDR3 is CASRDRVNTEAFF. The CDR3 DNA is TGCGCCAGCAGGGACAGGGTGAACACTGAAGCTTTCTTT.